One and the same sample provided the 15 T cell receptor beta chains below, sequenced in a study of blood T cell repertoires in COVID-19. The table came from immunoSEQ multiplex PCR; TCRdb's copy has only in-frame clones and leaves some out. The table includes roughly 250,000 clones, 85% to 90% detected once. Source material: PBMCs or T cells enriched from blood (not recorded which). These receptors originate from a woman in her 50s who had recovered from COVID-19.

V gene TRBV5-1 combines with J gene TRBJ2-3, with D perhaps matching TRBD1 (7 bases). This CDR3 comprises 15 residues. V lost 0 bases, J lost 4 bases, and 12 bases lay in between. Per germline, CDR1 SGHRS and CDR2 YFSETQ. The DNA for the CDR3 is TGCGCCAGCAGCTTGGGCAGGGGGGTCCCAGATACGCAGTATTTT. Translating gives CASSLGRGVPDTQYF.

This chain connects TRBV4-1 to TRBJ1-4; possible D gene TRBD1, 6 bases. V gave up 3 bases and J gave up 5 bases, with 16 bases separating them. CDR1 is MGHRA and CDR2 is YSYEKL in the germline V gene. The CDR3 sequence is 16 residues long. CDR3 coding DNA: TGCGCCAGCAGCCAGACGGACAGCCGTGGGAATGAAAAACTGTTTTTT. Translated, it gives CASSQTDSRGNEKLFF.

The gene calls are TRBV30 and TRBJ1-4, with TRBD1 identical over 9 bases. The CDR3 runs to 15 residues. J gave up 3 bases and V 2 bases, and 4 bases lay outside the gene matches. Per germline, CDR1 GTSNPN and CDR2 SVGIG (reference sequence). CDR3 in amino acids: CAWSLQGAANEKLFF. DNA of the CDR3: TGTGCCTGGAGTTTACAGGGGGCAGCTAATGAAAAACTGTTTTTT.

This clone has a single count. The chain employs TRBV6-1 and TRBJ1-2, with D perhaps matching TRBD1 (5 bases). Trimming removed 0 bases at V and 7 bases at J, with 12 bases between. The CDR3 spans 14 residues. From germline, CDR1 is MNHNS and CDR2 SASEGT. The CDR3 is CASSEAGRVGGYTF. The CDR3 DNA sequence: TGTGCCAGCAGTGAAGCGGGCAGGGTCGGTGGCTACACCTTC.

V usage is TRBV11-2 and J usage is TRBJ1-1, with D possibly matching TRBD1 (6 bases). Germline-derived CDR1 and CDR2 are SGHAT and FQNNGV. The CDR3 covers 16 residues. Trimming took 5 bases from V and 4 from J, leaving 20 bases between them. CDR3 coding DNA: TGTGCCAGCAGCCCGCCTTTTTTTACAGGGAGCACTGAAGCTTTCTTT. It is translated as CASSPPFFTGSTEAFF.

The chain links TRBV9 to TRBJ2-1, with TRBD2 identical over 15 bases. CDR3 size: 21 residues. Looked up from germline, CDR1 is SGDLS and CDR2 is YYNGEE. V was clipped by 3 bases and J by 4 bases; unmatched bases: 17. CDR3 residues: CASSADIAGTSGRLGYNEQFF. The CDR3 DNA reads TGTGCCAGCAGCGCTGACATTGCCGGGACTAGCGGGAGGCTAGGTTACAATGAGCAGTTCTTC.

The V gene is TRBV30, the J gene TRBJ1-6, with a weak D call TRBD1 (6 bases). CDR1 and CDR2 from the germline V gene are GTSNPN and SVGIG (reference sequence). Trimming removed 4 bases at V and 6 bases at J, with 16 bases between. This CDR3 has 15 amino acids. The CDR3 coding sequence is TGTGCCTGGACTCGGGACACGAAGTCTAATTCACCCCTCCACTTT. Translated, it gives CAWTRDTKSNSPLHF.

This chain connects TRBV11-3 to TRBJ2-1; D is perhaps TRBD1 (5 bases). The V end was cut by 3 bases, the J end by 1 base, with 10 bases between. The germline V gene encodes CDR1 SGHNT and CDR2 YENEEA. The CDR3 totals 15 residues. The CDR3 region is CASSLGRGSYNEQFF. The CDR3 nucleotides read TGTGCCAGCAGCTTGGGAAGGGGTTCCTACAATGAGCAGTTCTTC.

This chain joins TRBV28 and TRBJ2-7, with a possible D match to TRBD2 (5 bases). CDR1 is MDHEN and CDR2 is SYDVKM in the germline V gene. The ends were cut back, 3 bases at V and 7 bases at J, with 16 bases in the middle. CDR3 length equals 14 residues. The CDR3 DNA is TGTGCCAGCAGTTTTGGAGGAGGCTGGATGGAGCAGTACTTC. Translating it yields CASSFGGGWMEQYF.

The sample holds one count of this clone. This chain joins TRBV2 and TRBJ2-3; D is uncertain. In germline, CDR1 is SNHLY, CDR2 FYNNEI. The V gene lost 5 bases and the J gene lost 6 bases, with 9 bases spanning the gap. CDR3 length equals 12 residues. The CDR3 coding sequence is TGTGCCAGCAGTATTCCCCCTGATACGCAGTATTTT. Translation: CASSIPPDTQYF.

The V call is TRBV7-9, the J call TRBJ1-4; 7 nucleotides align to TRBD1. Germline assignment: CDR1 SEHNR and CDR2 FQNEAQ (reference sequence). The CDR3 sequence is 14 residues long. The J segment lost 4 bases and the V segment lost 5 bases, leaving 4 bases of the junction unmatched. In nucleotides, the CDR3 is TGTGCCAGCAGCCCACGGGACAGTAATGAAAAACTGTTTTTT. It codes for CASSPRDSNEKLFF.

This chain links TRBV19 with TRBJ2-2; D not resolved. The germline gives CDR1 LNHDA, CDR2 SQIVND (reference sequence). Trimming cost V 7 bases and J 5 bases, with 11 bases left between them. The CDR3 covers 13 residues. DNA for the CDR3: TGTGCCAGTACTCCCCTCTCTACCGGGGAGCTGTTTTTT. Its protein is CASTPLSTGELFF.

This chain links TRBV9 with TRBJ1-2; 8 nucleotides align to TRBD1. The CDR3 is made up of 16 amino acids. Trimming cost V 3 bases and J 6 bases; bases outside gene matches: 13. Germline loops: CDR1 SGDLS, CDR2 YYNGEE. CDR3 amino acids: CASSANRQGARDGYTF. The CDR3 coding sequence is TGTGCCAGCAGCGCGAACAGGCAGGGGGCGCGGGATGGCTACACCTTC.

The gene calls are TRBV10-3 and TRBJ2-2; 7 nucleotides match TRBD2. The V gene end was trimmed by 4 bases and the J gene end by 4 bases; junction bases not matched to a gene: 6. CDR3 length equals 15 residues. The germline V gene has CDR1 ENHRY and CDR2 SYGVKD. In nucleotides, the CDR3 is TGTGCCATCAGTGGGCCCAGGACTAGCACCGGGGAGCTGTTTTTT. Protein: CAISGPRTSTGELFF.

The chain is built from TRBV2 and TRBJ2-3, with 9 bases fitting TRBD2. This CDR3 is built from 14 residues. V shed 6 bases, J shed 1 base, and the junction held 2 bases outside the gene matches. Germline CDR1 reads SNHLY; CDR2 reads FYNNEI. The CDR3 sequence: CASSKREGTDTQYF. The DNA for the CDR3 is TGTGCCAGCAGCAAGCGGGAGGGCACAGATACGCAGTATTTT. Variable domain in full (rest from reference TRBV2 and TRBJ2-3): EPEVTQTPSHQVTQMGQEVILRCVPISNHLYFYWYRQILGQKVEFLVSFYNNEISEKSEIFDDQFSVERPDGSNFTLKIRSTKLEDSAMYFCASSKREGTDTQYFGPGTRLTVL.